The text below deals with one TCR beta chain. The entry originates in a study of blood T cell repertoires in COVID-19. Overall study context: The cDNA or gDNA used as material had been derived from T cells, B-cell-depleted T cells, or PBMCs.

Authors' data handling: For nucleated cells, counts were estimated from reference gene primer amplification. The data were produced by immunoSEQ multiplex PCR, yet TCRdb's version contains in-frame clones alone and is incomplete. For V, J and clone size, that table is used; D and trimming come from the DNA. The repertoire includes some 250,000 clones, approximately 85% of them detected once, and about an eighth sits in the top ten. V dropped 3 bases and J dropped 10; count of bases not matched to a gene: 3. This CDR3 has 14 amino acids. In germline, CDR1 is SGHTA, CDR2 FQGTGA. This receptor was identified in a woman aged 55 to 70 with active or convalescent COVID-19. The sequenced sample consisted of peripheral blood. This chain joins TRBV7-3 and TRBJ2-1, with 13 bases aligning to TRBD2. DNA for the CDR3: TGTGCCAGCAGCTTTGGACTAGCGGGGGCAGAGCAGTTCTTC. Protein product: CASSFGLAGAEQFF.